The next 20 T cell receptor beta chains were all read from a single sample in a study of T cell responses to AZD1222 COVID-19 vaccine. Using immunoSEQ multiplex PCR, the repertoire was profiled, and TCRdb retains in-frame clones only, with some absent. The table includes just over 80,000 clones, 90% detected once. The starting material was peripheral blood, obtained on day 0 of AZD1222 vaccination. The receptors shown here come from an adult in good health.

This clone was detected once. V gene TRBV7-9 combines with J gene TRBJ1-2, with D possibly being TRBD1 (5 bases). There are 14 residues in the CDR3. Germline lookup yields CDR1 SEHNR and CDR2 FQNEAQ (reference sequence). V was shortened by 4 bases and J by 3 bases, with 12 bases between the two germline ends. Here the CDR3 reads CASSSMGGDYGYTF. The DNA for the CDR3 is TGTGCCAGCAGCTCCATGGGGGGTGACTATGGCTACACCTTC. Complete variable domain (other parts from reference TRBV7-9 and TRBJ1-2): DTGVSQNPRHKITKRGQNVTFRCDPISEHNRLYWYRQTLGQGPEFLTYFQNEAQLEKSRLLSDRFSAERPKGSFSTLEIQRTEQGDSAMYLCASSSMGGDYGYTFGSGTRLTVV.

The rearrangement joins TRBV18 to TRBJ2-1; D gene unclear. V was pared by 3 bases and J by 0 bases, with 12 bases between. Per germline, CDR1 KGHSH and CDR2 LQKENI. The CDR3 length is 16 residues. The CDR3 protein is CASSPIQEFSYNEQFF. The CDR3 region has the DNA TGTGCCAGCTCACCCATCCAGGAATTCTCCTACAATGAGCAGTTCTTC.

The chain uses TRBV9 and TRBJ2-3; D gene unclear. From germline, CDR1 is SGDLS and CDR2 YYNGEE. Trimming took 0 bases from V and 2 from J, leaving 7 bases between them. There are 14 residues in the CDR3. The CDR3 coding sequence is TGTGCCAGCAGCGTAGGGCCCGCCACAGATACGCAGTATTTT. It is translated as CASSVGPATDTQYF.

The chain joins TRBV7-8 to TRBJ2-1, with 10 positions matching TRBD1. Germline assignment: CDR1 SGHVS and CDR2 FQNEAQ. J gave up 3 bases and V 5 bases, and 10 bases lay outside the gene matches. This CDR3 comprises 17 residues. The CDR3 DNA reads TGTGCCAGCAGCGCCCAGGACAGGGGGTTTTTCTACAATGAGCAGTTCTTC. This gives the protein CASSAQDRGFFYNEQFF.

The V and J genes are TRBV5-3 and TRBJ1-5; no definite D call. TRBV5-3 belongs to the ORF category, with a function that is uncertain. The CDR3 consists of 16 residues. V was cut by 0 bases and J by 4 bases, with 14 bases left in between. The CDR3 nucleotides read TGTGCCAGAAGCTTGGTCTGCGAGCCAGATAATCAGCCCCAGCATTTT. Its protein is CARSLVCEPDNQPQHF.

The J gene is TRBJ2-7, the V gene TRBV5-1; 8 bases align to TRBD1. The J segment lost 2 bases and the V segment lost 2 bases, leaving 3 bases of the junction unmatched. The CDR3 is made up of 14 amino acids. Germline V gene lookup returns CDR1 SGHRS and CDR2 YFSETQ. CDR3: CASSFTDRAYEQYF. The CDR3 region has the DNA TGCGCCAGCAGCTTCACGGACAGGGCCTACGAGCAGTACTTC.

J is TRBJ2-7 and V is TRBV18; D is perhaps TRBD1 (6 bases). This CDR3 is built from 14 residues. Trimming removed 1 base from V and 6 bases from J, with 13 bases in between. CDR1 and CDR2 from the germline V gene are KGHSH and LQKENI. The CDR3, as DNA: TGTGCCAGCTCACCACGGACAGCCCCCTCCGAGCAGTACTTC. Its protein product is CASSPRTAPSEQYF.

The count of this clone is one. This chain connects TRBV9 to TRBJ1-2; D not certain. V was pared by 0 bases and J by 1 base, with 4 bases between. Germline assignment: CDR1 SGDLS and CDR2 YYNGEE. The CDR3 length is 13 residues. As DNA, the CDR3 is TGTGCCAGCAGCGTAGACAATAACTATGGCTACACCTTC. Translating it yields CASSVDNNYGYTF.

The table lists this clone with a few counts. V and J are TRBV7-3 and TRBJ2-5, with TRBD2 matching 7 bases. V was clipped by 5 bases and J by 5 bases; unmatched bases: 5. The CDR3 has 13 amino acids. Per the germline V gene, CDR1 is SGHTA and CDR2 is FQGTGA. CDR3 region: CASSPWGGETQYF. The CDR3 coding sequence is TGTGCCAGCAGCCCCTGGGGAGGGGAGACCCAGTACTTC.

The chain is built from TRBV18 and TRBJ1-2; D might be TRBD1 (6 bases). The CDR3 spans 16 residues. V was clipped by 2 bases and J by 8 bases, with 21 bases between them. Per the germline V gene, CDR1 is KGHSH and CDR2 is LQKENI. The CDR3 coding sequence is TGTGCCAGCTCACCAAACCTTCCCTGGGGGGCTGAGGGCTACACCTTC. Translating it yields CASSPNLPWGAEGYTF.

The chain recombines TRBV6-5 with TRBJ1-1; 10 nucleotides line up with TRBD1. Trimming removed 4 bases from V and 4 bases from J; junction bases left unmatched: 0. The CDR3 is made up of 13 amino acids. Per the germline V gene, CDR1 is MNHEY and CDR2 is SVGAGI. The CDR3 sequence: CASSWTGGTEAFF. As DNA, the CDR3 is TGTGCCAGCAGTTGGACAGGGGGCACTGAAGCTTTCTTT.

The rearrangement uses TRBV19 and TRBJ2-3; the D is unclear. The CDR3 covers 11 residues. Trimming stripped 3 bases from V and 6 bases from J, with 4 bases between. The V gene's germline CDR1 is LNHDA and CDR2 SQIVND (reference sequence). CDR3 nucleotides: TGTGCCAGTAGTATGGCGGATACGCAGTATTTT. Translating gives CASSMADTQYF.

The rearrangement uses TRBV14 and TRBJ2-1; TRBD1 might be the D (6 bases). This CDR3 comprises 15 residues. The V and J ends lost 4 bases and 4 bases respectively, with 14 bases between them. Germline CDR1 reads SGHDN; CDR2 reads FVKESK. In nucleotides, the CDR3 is TGTGCCAGCAGCCGGGACAAGAACACGTACAATGAGCAGTTCTTC. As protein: CASSRDKNTYNEQFF.

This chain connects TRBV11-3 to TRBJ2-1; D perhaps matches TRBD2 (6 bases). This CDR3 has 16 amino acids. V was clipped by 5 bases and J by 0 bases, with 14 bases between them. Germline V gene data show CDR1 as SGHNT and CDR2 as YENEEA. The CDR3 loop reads CASSQDGGSSYNEQFF. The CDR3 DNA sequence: TGTGCCAGCAGCCAAGATGGGGGGTCCTCCTACAATGAGCAGTTCTTC. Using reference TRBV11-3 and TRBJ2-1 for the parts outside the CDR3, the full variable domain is EAGVVQSPRYKIIEKKQPVAFWCNPISGHNTLYWYLQNLGQGPELLIRYENEEAVDDSQLPKDRFSAERLKGVDSTLKIQPAELGDSAVYLCASSQDGGSSYNEQFFGPGTRLTVL.

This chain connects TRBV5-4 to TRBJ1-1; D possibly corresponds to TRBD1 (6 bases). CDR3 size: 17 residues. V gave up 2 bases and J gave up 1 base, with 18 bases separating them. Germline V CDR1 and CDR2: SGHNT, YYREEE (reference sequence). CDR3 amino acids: CASSFGFRAGANTEAFF. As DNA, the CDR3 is TGTGCCAGCAGCTTCGGCTTCAGGGCAGGGGCGAACACTGAAGCTTTCTTT.

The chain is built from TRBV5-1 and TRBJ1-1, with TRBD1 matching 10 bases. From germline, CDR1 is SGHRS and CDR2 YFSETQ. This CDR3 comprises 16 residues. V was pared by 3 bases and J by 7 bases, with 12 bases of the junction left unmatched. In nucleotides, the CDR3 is TGCGCCAGCAGCTCAGGGACAGGGGCAGTAGGGTATGAAGCTTTCTTT. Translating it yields CASSSGTGAVGYEAFF.

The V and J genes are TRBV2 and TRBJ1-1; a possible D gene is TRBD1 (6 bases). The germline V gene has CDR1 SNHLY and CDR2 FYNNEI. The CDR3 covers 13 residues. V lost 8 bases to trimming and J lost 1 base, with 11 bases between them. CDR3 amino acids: CASGQGRNTEAFF. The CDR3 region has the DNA TGTGCCAGCGGTCAGGGGAGGAACACTGAAGCTTTCTTT.

CDR3 nucleotides: TGTGCCAGCAGTTTAAGCCCGGGGAACACTGAAGCTTTCTTT. Protein: CASSLSPGNTEAFF. The chain has TRBV28 and TRBJ1-1, with D hard to call. Per germline, CDR1 MDHEN and CDR2 SYDVKM. The CDR3 loop spans 14 amino acids. V lost 2 bases and J 1 base, leaving 8 bases between the germline ends.

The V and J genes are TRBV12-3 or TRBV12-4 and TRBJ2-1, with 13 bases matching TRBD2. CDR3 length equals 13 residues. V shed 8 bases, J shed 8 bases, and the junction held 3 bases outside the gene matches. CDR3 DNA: TGTGCCAGCCGACTAGCGGGGGGCTATGAGCAGTTCTTC. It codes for CASRLAGGYEQFF.

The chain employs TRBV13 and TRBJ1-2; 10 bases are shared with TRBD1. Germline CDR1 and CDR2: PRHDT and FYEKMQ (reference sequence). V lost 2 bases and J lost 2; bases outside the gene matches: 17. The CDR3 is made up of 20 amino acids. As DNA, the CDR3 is TGTGCCAGCAGCTTATTTAGTCGGATACCGGGACAGGGGCGGAACTATGGCTACACCTTC. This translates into CASSLFSRIPGQGRNYGYTF.